The entry below gives a single TCR beta chain sequence along with its context. Its antigen is not yet known. Qualities for individual bases were not recorded, and no much larger clone is one base off. Receptor libraries were prepared by the immunoSEQ multiplex PCR assay. The authors processed their data as follows. To diagnose cytomegalovirus status from the catalog of TCR beta chain sequences, a statistical classification framework was built. Not all clones reach the TCRdb copy of this immuneACCESS table, which keeps in-frame sequences only. Checked studies attribute under half of the gap to unresolved V genes and leave the rest unexplained. V, J and clone size derive from that table, while D and trimming were established from the DNA sequence. The sample data list a few hundred thousand clones, and 80% to 90% of these were observed just once. The ten largest clones take up about 1% of the sample.

The sample originates from a study of cytomegalovirus exposure and HLA in healthy donors (dated by TCRdb to 2017 to 2019). Describing the broader study: According to a later analysis, one platform produced both the approximately 110 validation repertoires and the 550 to 800 repertoires of the first cohort. To predict cytomegalovirus infection status, the study combined high-throughput TCR immunosequencing, statistical association of individual TCRs with disease status, and machine learning. The study aimed to test whether signatures of past pathogen exposure could be identified by cataloging public T cell receptors. In addition to the first cohort of 650 to 750 subjects, a separate validation cohort of around 110 different subjects was used. Results and caveats for the whole study, not just this receptor: Most TCR sequences were observed very rarely across donors, whereas some public TCRs were present in many individuals. The authors suggested that the approach could potentially be generalized to other disease states and immunological phenotypes. In both the original and validation cohorts, the classifier was reported to diagnose cytomegalovirus status with high specificity and sensitivity. A later analysis lacked HLA typing for the validation cohort, so it scored co-occurrence in that cohort across all 120 or so repertoires. The study listed 170 or so TCR beta chains as associated with cytomegalovirus. In a later analysis, TCRs clustered in the first cohort were found to also tend to co-occur in the 100 to 150 validation repertoires, with approximately 94% of cluster scores above 0. A few of the identified cytomegalovirus-associated TCR beta chains were confirmed in vitro to be specific for cytomegalovirus antigens.

There are 11 amino acids in the CDR3, from cysteine to phenylalanine inclusive. CDR3 DNA is the only sequence kept; it has 33 bases, read in frame from the first base. CDR1 MNHEY and CDR2 SVGAGI were looked up in the germline V gene. Deletion took 6 bases off V and 9 bases off J, with a span of 9 bases between the germline ends. Donors formed part of the validation cohort, which comprised 120 subjects and was distinct from the first cohort of under 800 subjects. The sequenced sample consisted of PBMCs. The chain uses TRBV6-5 and TRBJ2-1; the D segment cannot be called with confidence. The sequence came from a woman aged 18-30 years in good health and CMV-seronegative. The CDR3 corresponds to CASSIDSEQFF. The sequenced DNA: TGTGCCAGCAGCATAGATAGTGAGCAGTTCTTC.